This T cell receptor (beta chain) emerged from a study of blood T cells in healthy people across ages. Combining a sample-barcoded 5' primer with a J-beta primer mix, a second PCR ran for about 6 to 12 cycles. TCRdb re-called the 5' RACE reads through MiXCR, storing one row per CDR3 protein. The top ten clones hold under 4.5% of a sample with approximately 800,000 distinct CDR3 sequences, 25% of them seen once. J lost 9 bases, V lost 1 base, and 3 bases had no gene match. Looked up from germline, CDR1 is LGHNA and CDR2 is YSLEER. The CDR3 has 13 residues. These data were likewise used in another study, on T cells of mothers and their children. From that second work: Donors were three healthy Caucasian mothers and their six children. Researchers put all of the extracted RNA into cDNA synthesis, using around 1.4 ug per 15 ul. The authors added sample barcodes and 2-4 random nucleotides using the M1S primer of the second PCR. Overlap ran slightly, non-significantly higher for related than unrelated mother-child pairs.

The chain has TRBV4-3 and TRBJ2-1; TRBD2 matches at 7 bases. Input material: blood. The receptor was isolated from a boy between 10 and 17 years old in good health. This CDR3 reads CASSQAGGTEQFF. DNA for the CDR3: TGCGCCAGCAGCCAAGCGGGGGGTACTGAGCAGTTCTTC.